Listed here is a single TCR beta chain. The sample is drawn from a study of blood T cell repertoires in COVID-19. About the study: Sites across the United States, Italy and Spain contributed samples from acute and convalescent COVID-19. Sources were T cells, B-cell-depleted T cells, or PBMCs; the material itself was cDNA or gDNA.

Germline V gene sequence: CDR1 SGHDN, CDR2 FVKESK. The V end was cut by 0 bases, the J end by 12 bases, with 15 bases between. The CDR3 runs to 13 residues. Source study methods: Estimation of nucleated cell counts relied on the amplification of reference gene primers. Sequencing used immunoSEQ multiplex PCR; TCRdb keeps in-frame clones, though not all of them. That table furnishes V, J and clone size, whereas the DNA furnished D and trimming. The table shows around 320,000 clones, with about 91% occurring only once. The sequence was obtained from a woman under 40 who had recovered from COVID-19. This chain connects TRBV14 to TRBJ2-7; TRBD1 might be the D (6 bases). The material sequenced was peripheral blood. The CDR3 bases are TGTGCCAGCAGCCAAGATCGGGACACCCAGAGGTACTTC. Protein product: CASSQDRDTQRYF. Looking up the rest from reference TRBV14 and TRBJ2-7 gives the full variable domain: EAGVTQFPSHSVIEKGQTVTLRCDPISGHDNLYWYRRVMGKEIKFLLHFVKESKQDESGMPNNRFLAERTGGTYSTLKVQPAELEDSGVYFCASSQDRDTQRYFGPGTRLTVT.